The entry that follows covers one T cell receptor beta chain sequence. The antigen is not known. CDR3 length equals 13 residues. V shed 2 bases and J shed 4 bases, with 8 bases lying between them. Germline CDR1 reads KGHSH; CDR2 reads LQKENI. This specimen comes from a study of lymphopenia after photon versus proton radiotherapy. Here immunoSEQ multiplex PCR was the method, and the copy in TCRdb shows in-frame clones only, minus some. This table holds roughly 41,000 clones, over 65% found once. General study results and limits: Relative stability marked proton patients; photon patients lost diversity and naive cells. After the lymphocyte nadir, photon-treated repertoires showed oligoclonal expansion, especially of CD8+ Temra cells.

The rearrangement links TRBV18 to TRBJ2-5; no reliable D call. This clonotype originated in a man in his fifties with gastric cancer. Sequencing used peripheral blood, obtained from a patient treated with photon-based radiotherapy. Here the CDR3 reads CASSPGVSETQYF. DNA for the CDR3: TGTGCCAGCTCACCAGGGGTGTCAGAGACCCAGTACTTC. The full variable domain, rest sourced from reference TRBV18 and TRBJ2-5, is NAGVMQNPRHLVRRRGQEARLRCSPMKGHSHVYWYRQLPEEGLKFMVYLQKENIIDESGMPKERFSAEFPKEGPSILRIQQVVRGDSAAYFCASSPGVSETQYFGPGTRLLVL.